This is a list of T cell receptor beta chains from one sample in a study of PD-L1 blockade in urothelial cancer. Measured with immunoSEQ multiplex PCR; TCRdb has only the in-frame clones, and not every one. The sample consists of about 110,000 clones, more than 85% of them appearing once. The specimen was PBMCs, collected around atezolizumab (anti-PD-L1) treatment. The origin of the receptors is a man aged 55 to 69 with urothelial cancer. The CDR3 runs from the conserved cysteine through the conserved F or W. Fields, in order: D gene, J gene, clone size, V gene, CDR3 protein, CDR3 DNA. The D gene is left open where the match is weak. A row's size may be missing; if present it is once, few, many or a size class.

>TRBD1|TRBJ1-6|.|TRBV7-2
CASSLAWTGDSPLHF
TGTGCCAGCAGCTTAGCTTGGACAGGAGATTCACCCCTCCACTTT
>TRBD1|TRBJ1-1|.|TRBV5-6
CASTRTTGARNTEAFF
TGTGCCAGCACCAGAACGACAGGGGCGCGGAACACTGAAGCTTTCTTT
>.|TRBJ2-3|.|TRBV5-1
CASSLESGRGTDTQYF
TGCGCCAGCAGCTTGGAGAGTGGTAGGGGAACAGATACGCAGTATTTT
>TRBD2|TRBJ2-2|.|TRBV4-1
CASSQAGGPAGELFF
TGCGCCAGCAGCCAAGCGGGGGGGCCGGCCGGGGAGCTGTTTTTT
>.|TRBJ2-1|.|TRBV28
CASSQMRLEQFF
TGTGCCAGCAGCCAGATGAGGCTTGAGCAGTTCTTC
>TRBD2|TRBJ2-1|.|TRBV2
CASALSGRDNEQFF
TGTGCCAGCGCCCTTAGCGGGAGGGACAATGAGCAGTTCTTC
>.|TRBJ2-3|.|TRBV28
CASSGHFTDTQYF
TGTGCCAGCAGCGGACATTTCACAGATACGCAGTATTTT
>TRBD1|TRBJ1-1|.|TRBV5-1
CASSPGQGDGTEAFF
TGCGCCAGCAGCCCCGGACAGGGCGACGGCACTGAAGCTTTCTTT
>.|TRBJ1-6|.|TRBV6-5
CASSFMYPYNSPLHF
TGTGCCAGCAGTTTCATGTACCCCTACAATTCACCCCTCCACTTT
>.|TRBJ1-3|.|TRBV7-2
CASSLEGFSGNTIYF
TGTGCCAGCAGCTTAGAGGGGTTCTCTGGAAACACCATATATTTT
>TRBD2|TRBJ2-1|.|TRBV7-9
CASSQSGEFDEQFF
TGTGCCAGCAGCCAAAGCGGGGAGTTTGATGAGCAGTTCTTC
>TRBD2|TRBJ2-7|.|TRBV5-1
CASSPGGGSTYEQYF
TGCGCCAGCAGCCCCGGGGGGGGGTCCACCTACGAGCAGTACTTC
>.|TRBJ1-2|.|TRBV7-9
CASSPLKLDFRNAF
TGTGCCAGCAGCCCCTTGAAACTAGACTTCAGGAACGCCTTC
>TRBD1|TRBJ2-3|.|TRBV5-5
CASSSGQSRDTQYF
TGTGCCAGCAGCTCGGGACAGAGCAGGGATACGCAGTATTTT
>.|TRBJ2-3|once|TRBV29-1
CSVEAGGRPDTQYF
TGCAGCGTTGAAGCGGGGGGCCGGCCAGATACGCAGTATTTT
>.|TRBJ2-3|.|TRBV5-1
CATSGRGTDTQYF
TGCGCCACCTCCGGCAGGGGCACAGATACGCAGTATTTT
>.|TRBJ1-6|few|TRBV9
CASRPGVENSPLHF
TGTGCCAGCAGGCCAGGGGTGGAAAATTCACCCCTCCACTTT
>TRBD1|TRBJ1-1|once|TRBV6-5
CASSQQTGVTEAFF
TGTGCCAGCAGCCAGCAGACAGGGGTCACTGAAGCTTTCTTT
>.|TRBJ2-3|.|TRBV11-2
CASSLVGGWTDTQYF
TGTGCCAGCAGCTTAGTCGGCGGGTGGACAGATACGCAGTATTTT
>.|TRBJ2-1|.|TRBV6-6
CASGLEYNEQFF
TGTGCCAGCGGCCTTGAATACAATGAGCAGTTCTTC
>TRBD1|TRBJ1-5|.|TRBV7-9
CASSGGTGGANQPQHF
TGTGCCAGCAGCGGGGGGACAGGGGGTGCCAATCAGCCCCAGCATTTT
>.|TRBJ2-3|.|TRBV4-2
CASSRLGADTDTQYF
TGTGCCAGCAGCCGACTTGGGGCGGACACAGATACGCAGTATTTT
>.|TRBJ2-7|.|TRBV30
CAWSTVSYEQYF
TGTGCCTGGTCGACAGTGAGCTACGAGCAGTACTTC
>TRBD2|TRBJ2-3|.|TRBV2
CASTSGRYTDTQYF
TGTGCCAGCACTAGCGGGAGGTACACAGATACGCAGTATTTT
>.|TRBJ1-5|.|TRBV19
CASSSVSQPQHF
TGTGCCAGTAGTAGTGTTAGTCAGCCCCAGCATTTT
>.|TRBJ1-5|.|TRBV19
CASKFTVNQPQHF
TGTGCCAGTAAATTTACGGTAAATCAGCCCCAGCATTTT
>.|TRBJ1-1|once|TRBV18
CASSLAGRDTEAFF
TGTGCCAGCTCACTAGCCGGGAGGGACACTGAAGCTTTCTTT
>.|TRBJ1-1|.|TRBV6-5
CASSVDRSRNTEAFF
TGTGCCAGCAGTGTAGACAGGAGCAGGAACACTGAAGCTTTCTTT
>TRBD1|TRBJ1-1|.|TRBV7-9
CASSDEDRGNTEAFF
TGTGCCAGCAGCGACGAAGACAGGGGGAACACTGAAGCTTTCTTT
>TRBD2|TRBJ2-2|.|TRBV30
CAWSLAGANTGELFF
TGTGCCTGGAGCCTAGCGGGGGCGAACACCGGGGAGCTGTTTTTT
>.|TRBJ2-2|.|TRBV7-2
CASSLPNTGELFF
TGTGCCAGCAGCTTACCAAACACCGGGGAGCTGTTTTTT
>TRBD2|TRBJ2-1|.|TRBV12-5
CASSSGRYNEQFF
TGTGCTAGTTCTAGCGGGAGATACAATGAGCAGTTCTTC
>.|TRBJ1-2|.|TRBV10-3
CAISGSMAEYGYTF
TGTGCCATCAGTGGGTCTATGGCAGAATATGGCTACACCTTC
>TRBD1|TRBJ1-3|.|TRBV5-4
CASSQGPGGSGNTIYF
TGTGCCAGCAGCCAAGGACCAGGGGGTTCTGGAAACACCATATATTTT
>.|TRBJ1-3|once|TRBV6-5
CASTITGISGNTIYF
TGTGCCAGCACTATAACAGGGATCTCTGGAAACACCATATATTTT
>TRBD2|TRBJ2-2|.|TRBV2
CASSKDSGSYTGELFF
TGTGCCAGCAGTAAAGATAGCGGGAGCTACACCGGGGAGCTGTTTTTT
>TRBD1|TRBJ2-2|once|TRBV2
CASSEPGTGSTGELFF
TGTGCCAGCAGTGAACCCGGGACAGGGAGCACCGGGGAGCTGTTTTTT